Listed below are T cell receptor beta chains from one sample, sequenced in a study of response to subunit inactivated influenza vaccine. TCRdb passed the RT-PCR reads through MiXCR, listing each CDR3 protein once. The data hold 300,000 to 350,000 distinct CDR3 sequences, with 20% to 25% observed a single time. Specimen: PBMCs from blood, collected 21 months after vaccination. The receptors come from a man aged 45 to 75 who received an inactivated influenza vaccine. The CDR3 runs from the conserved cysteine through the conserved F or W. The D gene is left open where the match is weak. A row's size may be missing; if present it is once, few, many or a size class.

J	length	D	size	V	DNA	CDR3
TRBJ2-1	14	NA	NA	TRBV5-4	TGTGCCAGCAGCGCGGGATCTTTATACAATGAGCAGTTCTTC	CASSAGSLYNEQFF
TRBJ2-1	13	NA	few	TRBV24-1	TGTGCCACCAGAGAGACAGGCGGGGATGAGCAGTTCTTC	CATRETGGDEQFF
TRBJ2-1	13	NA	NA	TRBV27	TGTGCCAGCGCCCTAAGAGTAGGGAATGAGCAGTTCTTC	CASALRVGNEQFF
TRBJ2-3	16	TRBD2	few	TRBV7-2	TGTGCCAGCAGCTTAGATGCGGGAGGATCCACAGATACGCAGTATTTT	CASSLDAGGSTDTQYF
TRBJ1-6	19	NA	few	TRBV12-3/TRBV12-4	TGTGCCAGCAGTTTGGCCTCAGGCAGCTCCCTCGGCACTAATTCACCCCTCCACTTT	CASSLASGSSLGTNSPLHF
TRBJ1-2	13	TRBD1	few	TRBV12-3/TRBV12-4	TGTGCCAGCAGTTTAGAAGGGGGCGTACGCTACACCTTC	CASSLEGGVRYTF
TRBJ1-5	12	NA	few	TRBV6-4	TGTGCCAGCATACCTAGCAATCAGCCCCAGCATTTT	CASIPSNQPQHF
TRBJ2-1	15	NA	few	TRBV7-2	TGTGCCAGCAGCCCCGGGTTTGGGCGGGCCCGTGAGCAGTTCTTC	CASSPGFGRAREQFF
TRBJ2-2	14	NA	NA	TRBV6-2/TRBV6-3	TGTGCCAGCAACCACCAGGGCGCCACCGGGGAGCTGTTTTTT	CASNHQGATGELFF
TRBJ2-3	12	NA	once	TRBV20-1	TGCAGTGCCCCCCCTAGCACAGATACGCAGTATTTT	CSAPPSTDTQYF
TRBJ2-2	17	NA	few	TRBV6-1	TGTGCCAGCGGAGCGGGACAGGTGGCTGTCTTCACTGGGGAGCTGTTTTTT	CASGAGQVAVFTGELFF
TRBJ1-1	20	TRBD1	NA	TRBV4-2	TGTGCCAGCAGCCCAAGTCCCGGGACAGGGATTGAGGCACGGAACACTGAAGCTTTCTTT	CASSPSPGTGIEARNTEAFF
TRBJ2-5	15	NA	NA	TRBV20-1	TGCAGTGGCCTTTCTAAGGTTGGGGTTTCGGAGACCCAGTACTTC	CSGLSKVGVSETQYF
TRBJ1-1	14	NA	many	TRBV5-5	TGTGCCAGCAGCTTCTCCCCCAGGAACACTGAAGCTTTCTTT	CASSFSPRNTEAFF
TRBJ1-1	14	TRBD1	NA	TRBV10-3	TGTGCCATCAGTGAGTCTCAGGGGGCTGGTGAAGCTTTCTTT	CAISESQGAGEAFF
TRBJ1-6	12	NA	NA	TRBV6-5	TGTGCCAGCGGAATAGGGAATTCAGCCCTCCACTTT	CASGIGNSALHF
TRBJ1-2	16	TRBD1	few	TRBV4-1	TGCGCCAGCAGCCAAGAAGGCAGGGGGCTAGGCTATGGCTACACCTTC	CASSQEGRGLGYGYTF
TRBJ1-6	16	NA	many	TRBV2	TGTGCCAGCAGCCGGACGGGGAGCTCCTATAATTCACCCCTCCACTTT	CASSRTGSSYNSPLHF
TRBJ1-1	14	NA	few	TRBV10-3	TGTGCCATTAAAACGGCCAGCATGAACACTGAAGCTTTCTTT	CAIKTASMNTEAFF
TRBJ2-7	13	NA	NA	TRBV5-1	TGCGCCAGCAGCTCGAGGGGGGTCTACGAGCAGTACTTC	CASSSRGVYEQYF
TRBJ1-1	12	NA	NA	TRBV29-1	TGCAGCGTTGAATCGGGGGGCGGTGAAGCTTTCTTT	CSVESGGGEAFF
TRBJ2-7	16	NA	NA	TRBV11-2	TGTGCCAGCAGCTTAGACACCGGGGGATCCCCCTACGAGCAGTACTTC	CASSLDTGGSPYEQYF
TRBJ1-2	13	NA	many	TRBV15	TGTGCCACCAGCGCCCGGGCCCACGGAGGCTACACCTTC	CATSARAHGGYTF
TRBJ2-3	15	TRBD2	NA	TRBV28	TGTGCCAGCAGTTCTAGCGGGAGCCCTGGAGATACGCAGTATTTT	CASSSSGSPGDTQYF
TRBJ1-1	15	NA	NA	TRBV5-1	TGCGCCAGCAGCTACGACGGGACGTGGAACACTGAAGCTTTCTTT	CASSYDGTWNTEAFF
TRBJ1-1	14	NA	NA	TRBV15	TGTGCCACCAGCAGGGCGAGTGACGGCACTGAAGCTTTCTTT	CATSRASDGTEAFF
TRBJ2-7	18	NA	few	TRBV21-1	TGTGCCAGCAGCAAAGTAGGGACTAGCGGGGCCAGCTCCTACGAGCAGTACTTC	CASSKVGTSGASSYEQYF
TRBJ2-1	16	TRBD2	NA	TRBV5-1	TGCGCCAGCAGCTCTAAAACTAGCGGGAGAATTAATGAGCAGTTCTTC	CASSSKTSGRINEQFF
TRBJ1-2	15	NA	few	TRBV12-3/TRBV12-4	TGTGCCAGCAGTTTAGACACCGCCGCGTTAGGTGGCTACACCTTC	CASSLDTAALGGYTF
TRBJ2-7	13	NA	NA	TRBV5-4	TGTGCCAGCAGCTTGAGAGCTACCTACGAGCAGTACTTC	CASSLRATYEQYF
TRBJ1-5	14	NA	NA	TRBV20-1	TGCAGTGCTAGAGATAAGGGCGTGAATCAGCCCCAGCATTTT	CSARDKGVNQPQHF
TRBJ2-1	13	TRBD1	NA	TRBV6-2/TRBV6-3	TGTGCCAGCAGTCCTGACAGGGGAATTGAGCAGTTCTTC	CASSPDRGIEQFF
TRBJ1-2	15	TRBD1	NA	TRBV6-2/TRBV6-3	TGTGCCAGCTTTTTATCCGGAACAGGGGGCGGTGGACTCGCCTTC	CASFLSGTGGGGLAF
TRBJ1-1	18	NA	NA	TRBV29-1	TGCAGCGTTGAAGACATACGCCCGGGACAATCGCTGAACACTGAAGCTTTCTTT	CSVEDIRPGQSLNTEAFF
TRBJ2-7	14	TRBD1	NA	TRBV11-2	TGTGCCAGCAGATCCGGGACAGTGACCTACGAGCAGTACTTC	CASRSGTVTYEQYF
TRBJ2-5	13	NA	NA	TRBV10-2	TGCGCCAGCAGAGACAGCCCCCAAGAGCCCCAGTACTTC	CASRDSPQEPQYF
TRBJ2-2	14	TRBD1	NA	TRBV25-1	TGTGCCAGCAGTATGGACAGGCCGGCGGGGGAGCTGTTTTTT	CASSMDRPAGELFF
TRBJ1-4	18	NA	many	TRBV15	TGTGCCACCAGCAGAGGACCGGGTTGGCAGGGCACTCATGAAAAACTGTTTTTT	CATSRGPGWQGTHEKLFF
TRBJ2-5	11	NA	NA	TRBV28	TGTGCCAGCAGTTTTTTGGCTAACCAGTACTTC	CASSFLANQYF
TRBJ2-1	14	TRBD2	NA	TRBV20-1	TGCAGTGCTAGAGCGGGAGGCCTGTACAATGAGCAGTTCTTC	CSARAGGLYNEQFF
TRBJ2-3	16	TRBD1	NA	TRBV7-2	TGTGCCAGCAGCTTAGTAGGGACAGGGGCCACAGATACGCAGTATTTT	CASSLVGTGATDTQYF
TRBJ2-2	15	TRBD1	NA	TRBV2	TGTGCCAGCGTTTTAGGGGGCACGGACACCGGGGAGCTGTTTTTT	CASVLGGTDTGELFF
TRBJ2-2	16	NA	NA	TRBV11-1	TGTGCCAGCAGCTCCGGCCCGGGACAACACACCGGGGAGCTGTTTTTT	CASSSGPGQHTGELFF
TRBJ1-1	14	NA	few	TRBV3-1	TGTGCCAGCAGCCAACAGACCCTGAACACTGAAGCTTTCTTT	CASSQQTLNTEAFF
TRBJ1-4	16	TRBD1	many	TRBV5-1	TGCGCCAGCAGCTTGGGCCCCATCGGACAGGGAGAAAAACTGTTTTTT	CASSLGPIGQGEKLFF
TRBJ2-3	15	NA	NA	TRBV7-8	TGTGCCAGCAGCCCCCGCGGAAGCTTCGAGTATACGCAGTATTTT	CASSPRGSFEYTQYF
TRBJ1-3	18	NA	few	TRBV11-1	TGTGCCAGCAGCTCGACTTCGACAGCCTCCAGCTCTGGAAACACCATATATTTT	CASSSTSTASSSGNTIYF
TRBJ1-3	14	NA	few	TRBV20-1	TGCAGTGCTAGTGTTGGGGCCAGAGGAAACACCATATATTTT	CSASVGARGNTIYF
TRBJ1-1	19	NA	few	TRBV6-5	TGTGCCAGCAGTTACAGCTCCAGACAGGCCGTTTTGATGAACACTGAAGCTTTCTTT	CASSYSSRQAVLMNTEAFF
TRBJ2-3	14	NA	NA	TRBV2	TGTGCCAGCAGTGTTAGGATAAACACAGATACGCAGTATTTT	CASSVRINTDTQYF
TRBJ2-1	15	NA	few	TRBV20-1	TGCAGTGCTAGAGATCGGCGGCCATCCTACAATGAGCAGTTCTTC	CSARDRRPSYNEQFF
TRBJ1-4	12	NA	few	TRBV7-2	TGTGCCAGCAGCTTATCCCCTGAAAAACTGTTTTTT	CASSLSPEKLFF